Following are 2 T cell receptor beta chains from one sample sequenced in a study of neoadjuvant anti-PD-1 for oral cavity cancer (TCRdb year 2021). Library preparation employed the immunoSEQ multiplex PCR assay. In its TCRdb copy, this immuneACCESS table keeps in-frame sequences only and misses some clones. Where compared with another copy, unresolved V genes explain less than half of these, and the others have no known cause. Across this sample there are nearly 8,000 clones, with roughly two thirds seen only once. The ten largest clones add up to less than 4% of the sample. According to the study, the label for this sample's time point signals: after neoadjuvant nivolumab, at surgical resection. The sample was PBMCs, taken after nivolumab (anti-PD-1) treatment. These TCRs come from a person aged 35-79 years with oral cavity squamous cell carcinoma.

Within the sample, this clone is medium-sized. The CDR3 DNA sequence: TGTGCCAGCAGCGCGAGGGAATACACTGAAGCTTTCTTT. Translating gives CASSAREYTEAFF. The chain joins TRBV6-5 to TRBJ1-1; no reliable D call. CDR3 size: 13 residues. Germline lookup yields CDR1 MNHEY and CDR2 SVGAGI. With 6 bases removed from V and 3 bases from J, the gap between germline ends came to 11 bases.

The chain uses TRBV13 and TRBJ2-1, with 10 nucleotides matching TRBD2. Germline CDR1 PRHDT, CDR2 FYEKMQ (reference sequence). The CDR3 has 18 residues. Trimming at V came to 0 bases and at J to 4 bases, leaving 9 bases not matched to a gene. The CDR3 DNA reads TGTGCCAGCAGCTTAGGCCGAATGGGGACTAGCGCTTACAATGAGCAGTTCTTC. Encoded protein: CASSLGRMGTSAYNEQFF. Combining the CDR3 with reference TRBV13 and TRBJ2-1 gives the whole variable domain AAGVIQSPRHLIKEKRETATLKCYPIPRHDTVYWYQQGPGQDPQFLISFYEKMQSDKGSIPDRFSAQQFSDYHSELNMSSLELGDSALYFCASSLGRMGTSAYNEQFFGPGTRLTVL.